This T cell receptor (beta chain) is drawn from a study of OX40 agonist ivuxolimab in advanced cancers. Study information: Past anti-PD-1, anti-PD-L1 or anti-CTLA-4 therapy was accepted, and 30% to 50% had received some.

Patients had blood sampled at baseline and again on cycle 4 day 1 and cycle 7 day 1. Trimming took 4 bases from V and 2 from J; bases not matched to a gene: 3. The CDR3 extends over 15 amino acids. CDR1 and CDR2 (germline): SGHDT, YYEEEE. The assay was immunoSEQ multiplex PCR, and TCRdb's table has in-frame clones only and misses some. In the table there are 13,000 or so clones, approximately 84% of which are singletons. Sequenced material: CD4+ or CD8+ T cells sorted from blood, taken in a trial of the OX40 agonist ivuxolimab. The receptor comes from an adult with an advanced solid tumor such as melanoma, head and neck, liver or kidney cancer. J is TRBJ1-5 and V is TRBV5-6; 10 nucleotides line up with TRBD1. In DNA form, the CDR3 reads TGTGCCAGCAGCCTTGGGACAGGGGGCAATCAGCCCCAGCATTTT. As protein: CASSLGTGGNQPQHF.